The TCR beta chain described here comes from a study of persistence of HIV-infected CD4 T cells. Study in general: Suppressive ART had lasted a median of roughly eight years.

Cells were stimulated with CMV-infected fibroblast lysates at 8.5 to 10 ug/mL. Sorting of responding CD4+ T cells relied on upregulated CD40 ligand together with CD69. Germline V gene sequence: CDR1 KGHSH, CDR2 LQKENI. Deletions cut 6 bases from V and 8 bases from J, with 16 bases between. The CDR3 runs to 13 residues. The libraries were made with immunoSEQ version 4 in survey mode. Repertoires were generated with immunoSEQ multiplex PCR, while TCRdb's copy carries only in-frame clones and drops some. The data show almost 20,000 clones, more than 75% seen once. This clone was counted once. The antigen is not known.

The sequenced sample was CD4+ T cells sorted from PBMCs after approximately 18-hour stimulation, obtained from a patient who received antiretroviral therapy. The chain combines TRBV18 with TRBJ1-1, with D possibly matching TRBD1 (6 bases). This TCR was recovered from an adult man with HIV who was CMV-seropositive. CDR3 nucleotide sequence: TGTGCCAGCTCCCCCGTGGGGGGACACGAAGCTTTCTTT. Protein sequence: CASSPVGGHEAFF.